The 27 T cell receptor beta chains given below trace back to one sample, sequenced in a study of radiotherapy plus CTLA-4 blockade in lung cancer. The data were produced by immunoSEQ multiplex PCR, yet TCRdb's version contains in-frame clones alone and is incomplete. The repertoire holds 95,000 to 150,000 clones, just under 90% seen once, with roughly 7% in the top ten. This specimen was peripheral blood, taken from a patient treated with radiotherapy plus ipilimumab. All receptors derive from a human donor with non-small cell lung cancer that progressed on radiotherapy plus ipilimumab.

This clone came up once. The V and J genes are TRBV4-2 and TRBJ2-7; 8 bases are shared with TRBD2. The CDR3 has 16 residues. Unmatched junction bases numbered 5, after V lost 0 bases and J lost 1 base. Germline V CDR1 and CDR2: LGHNA, YNFKEQ. The CDR3 region has the DNA TGTGCCAGCAGCCAAGATAGGGCGGGGGGATCCTACGAGCAGTACTTC. It yields the protein CASSQDRAGGSYEQYF.

V and J are TRBV5-1 and TRBJ1-4; no reliable D call. V was pared by 8 bases and J by 4 bases, with 15 bases between. CDR1 SGHRS and CDR2 YFSETQ come from the germline V gene. CDR3 length equals 14 residues. Written as DNA, the CDR3 is TGCGCCAGTGGTCCGGAGGTGATTAATGAAAAACTGTTTTTT. Translation: CASGPEVINEKLFF. Full variable domain (outside the CDR3, taken from reference TRBV5-1 and TRBJ1-4): KAGVTQTPRYLIKTRGQQVTLSCSPISGHRSVSWYQQTPGQGLQFLFEYFSETQRNKGNFPGRFSGRQFSNSRSEMNVSTLELGDSALYLCASGPEVINEKLFFGSGTQLSVL.

The chain has TRBV2 and TRBJ2-5; 7 bases match TRBD1. The end of the DNA aligns better with TRBJ2-7, so the J call may be wrong. The germline CDR1 and CDR2 sequences are SNHLY and FYNNEI. CDR3 size: 14 residues. CDR3 in amino acids: CASSRRDSVYEQYF. CDR3 in DNA: TGTGCCAGCAGTCGCCGGGACAGCGTCTACGAGCAGTACTTC.

The chain employs TRBV15 and TRBJ1-5; the D is unclear. Germline-derived CDR1 and CDR2 are LNHNV and YYDKDF (reference sequence). The CDR3 runs 14 residues. V shed 0 bases and J shed 7 bases, with 10 bases lying between them. The DNA for the CDR3 is TGTGCCACCAGCAGAGATCTAGGAGGACAGCCCCAGCATTTT. Its protein product is CATSRDLGGQPQHF.

The chain recombines TRBV2 with TRBJ1-1; tentative D call: TRBD1 (5 bases). With 5 bases removed from V and 4 bases from J, the gap between germline ends came to 20 bases. CDR1 SNHLY and CDR2 FYNNEI come from the germline V gene. CDR3 length: 16 residues. CDR3 coding DNA: TGTGCCAGCAGTCGTACCCCAGGGTCTTCCGGCACTGAAGCTTTCTTT. Protein sequence: CASSRTPGSSGTEAFF.

V is TRBV5-4 and J is TRBJ1-4, with 8 bases fitting TRBD1. V trimming: 4 bases; J trimming: 6 bases; junction bases outside the gene matches: 11. This CDR3 comprises 16 residues. Per germline, CDR1 SGHNT and CDR2 YYREEE (reference sequence). CDR3 coding DNA: TGTGCCAGCAGCCGTTCAGGGGGCGCGGGGGATGAAAAACTGTTTTTT. It encodes CASSRSGGAGDEKLFF. Supplemented by reference TRBV5-4 and TRBJ1-4, the full variable domain reads ETGVTQSPTHLIKTRGQQVTLRCSSQSGHNTVSWYQQALGQGPQFIFQYYREEENGRGNFPPRFSGLQFPNYSSELNVNALELDDSALYLCASSRSGGAGDEKLFFGSGTQLSVL.

The chain links TRBV30 to TRBJ2-2; D is perhaps TRBD2 (5 bases). The V gene lost 2 bases and the J gene lost 5 bases, with 9 bases spanning the gap. The length of the CDR3 is 13 residues. Per germline, CDR1 GTSNPN and CDR2 SVGIG (reference sequence). The CDR3 spells CAWSYGLTGELFF. The CDR3 DNA follows: TGTGCCTGGAGTTACGGACTGACCGGGGAGCTGTTTTTT.

The chain recombines TRBV5-4 with TRBJ2-5; 7 bases align to TRBD2. The germline CDR1 and CDR2 sequences are SGHNT and YYREEE (reference sequence). The trim removed 0 bases at V and 5 bases at J, leaving 1 base unmatched. The CDR3 runs to 13 residues. CDR3 amino acids: CASSLAGRETQYF. Here the CDR3 DNA reads TGTGCCAGCAGCTTGGCCGGGAGGGAGACCCAGTACTTC.

This rearrangement joins TRBV5-1 to TRBJ2-2; tentative D call: TRBD2 (6 bases). In germline, CDR1 is SGHRS, CDR2 YFSETQ. Trimming stripped 4 bases from V and 2 bases from J, with 9 bases between. The CDR3 covers 14 residues. The CDR3 region has the DNA TGCGCCAGCAGCCGCACTAGCAACACCGGGGAGCTGTTTTTT. Amino acids: CASSRTSNTGELFF.

CDR3 bases: TGCGCCAGCAGCCAAGCCCTGACTAGCGGGAGGGATGAGCAGTTCTTC. Amino acid sequence: CASSQALTSGRDEQFF. The V call is TRBV4-1, the J call TRBJ2-1; 14 positions agree with TRBD2. With V trimmed by 1 base and J by 8 bases, 4 bases remained unmatched. This CDR3 region has 16 residues. CDR1 and CDR2 (germline): MGHRA, YSYEKL.

The V gene is TRBV29-1, the J gene TRBJ2-1; D unresolved. CDR1 and CDR2 from the germline V gene are SQVTM and ANQGSEA. V was clipped by 3 bases and J by 7 bases, with 7 bases between them. The CDR3 runs 11 residues. CDR3 sequence (DNA): TGCAGCGTTGAGAGTAGGAATGAGCAGTTCTTC. It is translated as CSVESRNEQFF.

The V and J genes are TRBV28 and TRBJ2-7; D gene uncertain. Between the trimmed V and J ends, which lost 2 bases and 4 bases, there was a span of 6 bases. Germline lookup yields CDR1 MDHEN and CDR2 SYDVKM. The CDR3 runs 12 residues. This CDR3 is CASSLNRYEQYF. CDR3 bases: TGTGCCAGCAGTTTAAACCGGTACGAGCAGTACTTC.

This chain joins TRBV7-9 and TRBJ1-2, with D perhaps matching TRBD1 (5 bases). V lost 5 bases and J lost 6, with 10 bases in between. The CDR3 runs 12 residues. Germline CDR1 and CDR2: SEHNR and FQNEAQ (reference sequence). CDR3 bases: TGTGCCAGCAGCGCCCTGGGGGATGGCTACACCTTC. This encodes CASSALGDGYTF.

This clone was picked up a small number of times. The chain combines TRBV18 with TRBJ2-2, with a weak D call TRBD2 (7 bases). The CDR3 is 16 amino acids. Trimming left V 3 bases short and J 6 bases short, with 17 bases between. CDR1 and CDR2 from the germline V gene are KGHSH and LQKENI. In DNA form, the CDR3 reads TGTGCCAGCTCACCTGACGGCGGGGGCGTTGCCGGGGAGCTGTTTTTT. Its translation is CASSPDGGGVAGELFF.

This chain links TRBV19 with TRBJ2-1; 9 nucleotides line up with TRBD2. CDR1 and CDR2 (germline): LNHDA, SQIVND (reference sequence). This CDR3 contains 16 residues. J lost 0 bases, V lost 5 bases, and 5 bases had no gene match. CDR3 DNA: TGTGCCAGTAGTCCCCTAGCGGGAAGCTCCTACAATGAGCAGTTCTTC. As protein: CASSPLAGSSYNEQFF.

The rearrangement uses TRBV29-1 and TRBJ2-1; D is tentatively TRBD1 or TRBD2 (6 bases each). The CDR3 loop spans 12 amino acids. The V gene's germline CDR1 is SQVTM and CDR2 ANQGSEA. Trimming took off 3 bases at V and 8 bases at J, with 11 bases between the two ends. The CDR3 DNA is TGCAGCGTTGATTGGGGGGCTTATGAGCAGTTCTTC. It translates to CSVDWGAYEQFF.

The rearrangement joins TRBV7-8 to TRBJ1-5, with TRBD1 matching 8 bases. This CDR3 is 16 amino acids long. Germline V gene data show CDR1 as SGHVS and CDR2 as FQNEAQ. V shed 5 bases, J shed 0 bases, and the junction held 6 bases outside the gene matches. The CDR3 spells CASSAGTGDSNQPQHF. DNA of the CDR3: TGTGCCAGCAGCGCGGGGACAGGCGATAGCAATCAGCCCCAGCATTTT.

V usage is TRBV6-5 and J usage is TRBJ2-7; 9 nucleotides align to TRBD2. The CDR3 is 16 amino acids. Trimming cost V 4 bases and J 6 bases; bases outside gene matches: 13. CDR1 is MNHEY and CDR2 is SVGAGI in the germline V gene. CDR3 amino acids: CASSSGLGLARREQYF. CDR3 sequence (DNA): TGTGCCAGCAGTTCAGGCTTGGGACTAGCTCGTCGCGAGCAGTACTTC.

The chain is built from TRBV5-6 and TRBJ2-7; tentative D call: TRBD2 (5 bases). The CDR3 runs 14 residues. Germline V gene lookup returns CDR1 SGHDT and CDR2 YYEEEE. V was clipped by 4 bases and J by 4 bases, with 15 bases between them. The CDR3 spells CASSPEGAWYEQYF. DNA of the CDR3: TGTGCCAGCAGCCCCGAGGGCGCTTGGTACGAGCAGTACTTC.

The V gene is TRBV11-3, the J gene TRBJ1-4; 9 nucleotides align to TRBD1. The CDR3 covers 16 residues. V lost 5 bases and J lost 0; bases outside the gene matches: 4. The germline V gene has CDR1 SGHNT and CDR2 YENEEA. The CDR3: CASSHRQGATNEKLFF. The CDR3 coding sequence is TGTGCCAGCAGCCATCGACAGGGGGCAACTAATGAAAAACTGTTTTTT.

This chain links TRBV2 with TRBJ2-7; 8 bases map to TRBD1. With 6 bases clipped from V and 0 bases from J, the junction kept 4 bases outside the gene matches. This CDR3 spans 14 amino acids. CDR1 and CDR2 (germline): SNHLY, FYNNEI. The CDR3 region has the DNA TGTGCCAGCAGCCGGGACAGGAGCTCCTACGAGCAGTACTTC. Translated, it gives CASSRDRSSYEQYF. The complete variable domain, with remaining parts taken from reference TRBV2 and TRBJ2-7, reads EPEVTQTPSHQVTQMGQEVILRCVPISNHLYFYWYRQILGQKVEFLVSFYNNEISEKSEIFDDQFSVERPDGSNFTLKIRSTKLEDSAMYFCASSRDRSSYEQYFGPGTRLTVT.

The CDR3 sequence is CASSFGRDEQFF. CDR3 DNA sequence: TGTGCCAGCAGCTTCGGGAGAGATGAGCAGTTCTTC. This sequence joins TRBV7-6 and TRBJ2-1; TRBD2 might be the D (6 bases). This CDR3 region has 12 residues. Germline V gene lookup returns CDR1 SGHVS and CDR2 FNYEAQ. V was cut by 3 bases and J by 8 bases, with 8 bases left in between. Full variable domain (missing parts from reference TRBV7-6 and TRBJ2-1): GAGVSQSPRYKVTKRGQDVALRCDPISGHVSLYWYRQALGQGPEFLTYFNYEAQQDKSGLPNDRFSAERPEGSISTLTIQRTEQRDSAMYRCASSFGRDEQFFGPGTRLTVL.

V is TRBV5-1 and J is TRBJ2-2; D unresolved. V dropped 3 bases and J dropped 0 bases, with 3 bases sitting between them. The CDR3 is 13 amino acids. Germline V gene lookup returns CDR1 SGHRS and CDR2 YFSETQ. This CDR3 reads CASSSTNTGELFF. DNA of the CDR3: TGCGCCAGCAGCTCAACGAACACCGGGGAGCTGTTTTTT. The variable domain in full, with the rest retrieved from reference TRBV5-1 and TRBJ2-2, is KAGVTQTPRYLIKTRGQQVTLSCSPISGHRSVSWYQQTPGQGLQFLFEYFSETQRNKGNFPGRFSGRQFSNSRSEMNVSTLELGDSALYLCASSSTNTGELFFGEGSRLTVL.

The chain links TRBV19 to TRBJ1-1; TRBD1 matches at 8 bases. With V trimmed by 10 bases and J by 11 bases, 15 bases remained unmatched. Per germline, CDR1 LNHDA and CDR2 SQIVND (reference sequence). This CDR3 has 13 residues. The CDR3 region is CANTRAQGASAFF. The CDR3 coding sequence is TGTGCCAATACCCGGGCCCAGGGGGCATCGGCTTTCTTT. Full variable domain (remainder filled in from reference TRBV19 and TRBJ1-1): DGGITQSPKYLFRKEGQNVTLSCEQNLNHDAMYWYRQDPGQGLRLIYYSQIVNDFQKGDIAEGYSVSREKKESFPLTVTSAQKNPTAFYLCANTRAQGASAFFGQGTRLTVV.

This chain links TRBV7-9 with TRBJ2-2, with D perhaps TRBD1 or TRBD2 (6 bases each). V was trimmed by 5 bases and J by 8 bases, leaving 12 bases between them. The CDR3 covers 13 residues. The germline CDR1 and CDR2 sequences are SEHNR and FQNEAQ (reference sequence). The CDR3 here is CASSPRGDGELFF. The CDR3 DNA is TGTGCCAGCAGCCCAAGGGGGGATGGGGAGCTGTTTTTT.

The genes are TRBV5-4 and TRBJ2-1; no reliable D call. This CDR3 region has 12 residues. CDR1 is SGHNT, CDR2 YYREEE, per germline (reference sequence). Trimming cost V 10 bases and J 7 bases, with 15 bases left between them. The DNA for the CDR3 is TGTGCCCCCTTATCGTCCGAGAATGAGCAGTTCTTC. Amino acids: CAPLSSENEQFF.

The chain links TRBV30 to TRBJ2-1; no reliable D call. Trimming cost V 0 bases and J 4 bases, with 13 bases left between them. Germline CDR1 and CDR2: GTSNPN and SVGIG (reference sequence). This CDR3 has 15 amino acids. CDR3 coding DNA: TGTGCCTGGAGTGTAAGGAGACTGCCGTACAATGAGCAGTTCTTC. Translated: CAWSVRRLPYNEQFF.